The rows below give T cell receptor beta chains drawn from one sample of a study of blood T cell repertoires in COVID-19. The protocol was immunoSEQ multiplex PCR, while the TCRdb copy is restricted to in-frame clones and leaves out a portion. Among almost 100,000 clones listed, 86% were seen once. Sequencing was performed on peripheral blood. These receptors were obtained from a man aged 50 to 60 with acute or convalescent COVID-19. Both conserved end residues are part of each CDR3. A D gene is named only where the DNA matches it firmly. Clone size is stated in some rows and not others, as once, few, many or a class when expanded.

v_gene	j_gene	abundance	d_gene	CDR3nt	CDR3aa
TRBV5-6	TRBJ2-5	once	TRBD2	TGTGCCAGCAGCACCCGAGGACTAGCGGGAAGCCAAGAGACCCAGTACTTC	CASSTRGLAGSQETQYF
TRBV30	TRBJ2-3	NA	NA	TGTGCCTGGAGTGCTTGGGGCAGAGAGGGCACAGATACGCAGTATTTT	CAWSAWGREGTDTQYF
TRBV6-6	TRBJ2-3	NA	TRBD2	TGTGCCAGCAGCCCCTACCCCGGTCTAGCGGGAGGTCTCTCCCTCACACATACGCAGTATTTT	CASSPYPGLAGGLSLTHTQYF
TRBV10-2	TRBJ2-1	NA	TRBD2	TGCGCCAGCAGGGCTCGGACTAGCGGGGGCGGAGTTGGGTTCTTC	CASRARTSGGGVGFF
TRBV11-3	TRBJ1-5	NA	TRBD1	TGTGCCAGCAGCTTAGTGGGCGGACAGGGTCGGAGCAATCAGCCCCAGCATTTT	CASSLVGGQGRSNQPQHF
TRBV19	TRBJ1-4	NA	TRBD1	TGTGCCAGTCGCCGGGACAGCCTAAAACTGTTTTTT	CASRRDSLKLFF
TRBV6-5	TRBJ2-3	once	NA	TGTGCCAGCACGGGGACTGGCACAGATACGCAGTATTTT	CASTGTGTDTQYF
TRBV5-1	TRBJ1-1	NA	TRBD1	TGCGCCAGCAGCACGGCGGACAGGGTAGGGACTGAAGCTTTCTTT	CASSTADRVGTEAFF
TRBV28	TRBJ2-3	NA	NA	TGTGCCAGCAGTTTACATTCAGGCACAGATACGCAGTATTTT	CASSLHSGTDTQYF
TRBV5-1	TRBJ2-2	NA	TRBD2	TGCGCCAGCAGAGGTAGCGGGAGTAGCGGGGAGCTGTTTTTT	CASRGSGSSGELFF
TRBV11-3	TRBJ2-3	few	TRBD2	TGTGCCAGCAGCTTAACCTTAGCGGGCTCCGCTCATACGCAGTATTTT	CASSLTLAGSAHTQYF
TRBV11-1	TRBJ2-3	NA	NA	TGTGCCAGCAGCTCCTTGGGCAGCGGAAGCACAGATACGCAGTATTTT	CASSSLGSGSTDTQYF